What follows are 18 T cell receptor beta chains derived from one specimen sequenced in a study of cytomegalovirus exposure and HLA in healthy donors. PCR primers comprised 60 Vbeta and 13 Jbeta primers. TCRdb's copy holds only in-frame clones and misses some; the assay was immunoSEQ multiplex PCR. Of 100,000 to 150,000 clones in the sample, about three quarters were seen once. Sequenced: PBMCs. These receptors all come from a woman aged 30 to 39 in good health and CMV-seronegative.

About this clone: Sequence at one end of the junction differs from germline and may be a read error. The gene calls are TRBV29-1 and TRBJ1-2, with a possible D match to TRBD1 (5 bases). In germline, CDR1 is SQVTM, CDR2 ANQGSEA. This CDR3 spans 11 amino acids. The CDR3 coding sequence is TGCAGCGTTGATCGGGGGGAATTACCCTCCTTC. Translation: CSVDRGELPSF.

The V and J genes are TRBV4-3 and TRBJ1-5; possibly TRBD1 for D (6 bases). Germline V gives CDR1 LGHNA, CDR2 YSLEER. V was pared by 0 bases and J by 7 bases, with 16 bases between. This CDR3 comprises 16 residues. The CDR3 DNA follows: TGCGCCAGCAGCCAAGATCTACGCCTCGACAGGCAGCCCCAGCATTTT. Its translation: CASSQDLRLDRQPQHF.

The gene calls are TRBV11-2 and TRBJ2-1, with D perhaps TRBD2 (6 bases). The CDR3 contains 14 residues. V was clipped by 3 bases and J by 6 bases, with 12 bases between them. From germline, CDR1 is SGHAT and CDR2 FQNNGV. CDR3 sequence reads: CASSFPGGLNEQFF. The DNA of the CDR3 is TGTGCCAGCAGCTTCCCCGGAGGGCTCAATGAGCAGTTCTTC. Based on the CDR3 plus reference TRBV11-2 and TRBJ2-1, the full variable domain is EAGVAQSPRYKIIEKRQSVAFWCNPISGHATLYWYQQILGQGPKLLIQFQNNGVVDDSQLPKDRFSAERLKGVDSTLKIQPAKLEDSAVYLCASSFPGGLNEQFFGPGTRLTVL.

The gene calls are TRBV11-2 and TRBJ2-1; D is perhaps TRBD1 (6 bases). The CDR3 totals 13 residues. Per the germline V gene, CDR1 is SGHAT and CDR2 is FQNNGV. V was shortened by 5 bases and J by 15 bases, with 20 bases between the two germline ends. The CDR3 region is CASSQTGQSTGFF. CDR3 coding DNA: TGTGCCAGCAGCCAGACCGGACAGTCGACGGGGTTCTTC.

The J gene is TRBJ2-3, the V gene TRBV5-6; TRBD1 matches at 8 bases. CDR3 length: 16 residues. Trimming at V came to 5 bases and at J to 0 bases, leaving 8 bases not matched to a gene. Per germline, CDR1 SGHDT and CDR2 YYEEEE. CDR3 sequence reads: CASSGQGITSTDTQYF. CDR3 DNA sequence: TGTGCCAGCAGTGGACAGGGAATAACTAGCACAGATACGCAGTATTTT. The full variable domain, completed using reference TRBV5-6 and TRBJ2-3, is DAGVTQSPTHLIKTRGQQVTLRCSPKSGHDTVSWYQQALGQGPQFIFQYYEEEERQRGNFPDRFSGHQFPNYSSELNVNALLLGDSALYLCASSGQGITSTDTQYFGPGTRLTVL.

CDR3 in DNA: TGTGCCAGCAGCCGCTCCCCTGGGGACAGCTATGGCTACACCTTC. This encodes CASSRSPGDSYGYTF. The chain couples TRBV27 to TRBJ1-2; 7 bases fit TRBD1. V lost 6 bases to trimming and J lost 4 bases; unmatched junction nucleotides: 11. Germline-derived CDR1 and CDR2 are MNHEY and SMNVEV (reference sequence). This CDR3 is 15 amino acids long.

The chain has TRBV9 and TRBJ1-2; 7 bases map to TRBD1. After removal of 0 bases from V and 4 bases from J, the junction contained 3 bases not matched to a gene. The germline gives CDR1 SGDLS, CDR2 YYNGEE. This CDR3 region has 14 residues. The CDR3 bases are TGTGCCAGCAGCGTAGAGGGGGCTGGCTATGGCTACACCTTC. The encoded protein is CASSVEGAGYGYTF.

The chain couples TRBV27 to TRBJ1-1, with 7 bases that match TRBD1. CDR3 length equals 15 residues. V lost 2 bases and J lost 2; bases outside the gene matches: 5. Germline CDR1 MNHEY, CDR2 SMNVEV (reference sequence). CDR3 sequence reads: CASSLKTGINTEAFF. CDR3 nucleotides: TGTGCCAGCAGTTTAAAGACAGGGATTAACACTGAAGCTTTCTTT.

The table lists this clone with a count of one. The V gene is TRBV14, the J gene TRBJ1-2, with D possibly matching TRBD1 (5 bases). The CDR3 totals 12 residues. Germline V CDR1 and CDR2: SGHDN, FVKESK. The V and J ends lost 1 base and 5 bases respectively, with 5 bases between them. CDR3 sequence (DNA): TGTGCCAGCAGCCAAGCAGGGTATGGCTACACCTTC. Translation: CASSQAGYGYTF.

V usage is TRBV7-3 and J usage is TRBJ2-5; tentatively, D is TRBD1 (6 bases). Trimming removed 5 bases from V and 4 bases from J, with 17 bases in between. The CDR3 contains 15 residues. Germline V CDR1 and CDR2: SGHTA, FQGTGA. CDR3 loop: CASSAQGLGTETQYF. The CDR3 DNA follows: TGTGCCAGCAGCGCACAGGGCTTGGGTACAGAGACCCAGTACTTC. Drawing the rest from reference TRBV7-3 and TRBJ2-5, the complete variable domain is GAGVSQTPSNKVTEKGKYVELRCDPISGHTALYWYRQSLGQGPEFLIYFQGTGAADDSGLPNDRFFAVRPEGSVSTLKIQRTERGDSAVYLCASSAQGLGTETQYFGPGTRLLVL.

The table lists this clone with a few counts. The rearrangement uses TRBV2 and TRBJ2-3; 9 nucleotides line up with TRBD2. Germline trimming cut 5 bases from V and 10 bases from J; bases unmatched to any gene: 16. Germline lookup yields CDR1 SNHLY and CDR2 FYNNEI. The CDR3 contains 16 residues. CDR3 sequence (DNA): TGTGCCAGCAGTACACGGACTAGCGACGCCCCCATTTCGCAGTATTTT. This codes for CASSTRTSDAPISQYF. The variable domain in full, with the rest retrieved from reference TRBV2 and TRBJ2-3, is EPEVTQTPSHQVTQMGQEVILRCVPISNHLYFYWYRQILGQKVEFLVSFYNNEISEKSEIFDDQFSVERPDGSNFTLKIRSTKLEDSAMYFCASSTRTSDAPISQYFGPGTRLTVL.

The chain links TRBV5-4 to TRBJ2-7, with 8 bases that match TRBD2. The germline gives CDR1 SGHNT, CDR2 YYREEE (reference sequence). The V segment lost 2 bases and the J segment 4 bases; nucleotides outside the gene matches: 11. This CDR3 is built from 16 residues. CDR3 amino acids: CASSFFTGTRDYEQYF. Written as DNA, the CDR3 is TGTGCCAGCAGCTTCTTTACCGGGACTAGGGATTACGAGCAGTACTTC.

The DNA of the CDR3 is TGCGCCAGCAGCTGGGGGACAGGGGTAGGCACTGAAGCTTTCTTT. Amino acids: CASSWGTGVGTEAFF. V gene TRBV5-1 combines with J gene TRBJ1-1, with 10 bases aligning to TRBD1. V lost 3 bases, J lost 4 bases, and 6 bases stayed unmatched. The CDR3 runs 15 residues. Germline loops: CDR1 SGHRS, CDR2 YFSETQ.

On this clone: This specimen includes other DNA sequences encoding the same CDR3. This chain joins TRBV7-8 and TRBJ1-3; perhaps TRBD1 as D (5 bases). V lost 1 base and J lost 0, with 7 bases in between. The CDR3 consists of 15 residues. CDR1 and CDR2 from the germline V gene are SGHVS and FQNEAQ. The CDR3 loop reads CASSLGQSSGNTIYF. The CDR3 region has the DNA TGTGCCAGCAGCTTAGGACAGAGCTCTGGAAACACCATATATTTT.

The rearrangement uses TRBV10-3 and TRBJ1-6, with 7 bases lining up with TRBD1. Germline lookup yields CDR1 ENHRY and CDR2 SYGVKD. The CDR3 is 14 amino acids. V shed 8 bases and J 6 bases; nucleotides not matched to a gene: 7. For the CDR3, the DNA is TGTGCCATCGGACAGGACAGTACTAATTCACCCCTCCACTTT. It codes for CAIGQDSTNSPLHF.

The CDR3 protein is CASSNQVRPSTPGELFF. The CDR3 DNA follows: TGTGCCAGCAGTAACCAGGTTAGGCCTTCTACTCCCGGGGAGCTGTTTTTT. This chain joins TRBV28 and TRBJ2-2; D is undetermined. V was shortened by 5 bases and J by 6 bases, with 22 bases between the two germline ends. Germline V gene sequence: CDR1 MDHEN, CDR2 SYDVKM. CDR3 size: 17 residues. The complete variable domain, with remaining parts taken from reference TRBV28 and TRBJ2-2, reads DVKVTQSSRYLVKRTGEKVFLECVQDMDHENMFWYRQDPGLGLRLIYFSYDVKMKEKGDIPEGYSVSREKKERFSLILESASTNQTSMYLCASSNQVRPSTPGELFFGEGSRLTVL.

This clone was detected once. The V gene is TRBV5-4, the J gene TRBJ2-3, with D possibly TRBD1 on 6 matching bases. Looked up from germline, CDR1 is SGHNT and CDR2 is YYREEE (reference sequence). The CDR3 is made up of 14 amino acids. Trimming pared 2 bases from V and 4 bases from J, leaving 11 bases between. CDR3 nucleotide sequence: TGTGCCAGCAGCTTCGCAGGGGCGGCAGATACGCAGTATTTT. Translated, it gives CASSFAGAADTQYF.

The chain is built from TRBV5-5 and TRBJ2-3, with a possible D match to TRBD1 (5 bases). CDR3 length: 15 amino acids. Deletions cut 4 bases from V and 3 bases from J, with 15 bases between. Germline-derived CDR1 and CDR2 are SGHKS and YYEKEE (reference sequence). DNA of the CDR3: TGTGCCAGCAGCCTCAGGGCCCCCATAACAGATACGCAGTATTTT. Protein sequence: CASSLRAPITDTQYF.